The T cell receptor beta chain described here comes from a study of cytomegalovirus exposure and HLA in healthy donors. Background on the study: Per a later analysis, the approximately 690 first-cohort and 120 validation repertoires shared one platform. Findings of the study overall: With high specificity and sensitivity, the classifier reportedly diagnosed cytomegalovirus status. The study listed about 150 cytomegalovirus-associated TCR beta chains. According to a subsequent analysis, TCR clusters identified in the first cohort showed a tendency to co-occur across the 100 to 150 validation repertoires.

The method was immunoSEQ multiplex PCR; TCRdb's version includes in-frame clones alone and lacks a portion of them. The sample consists of more than 200,000 clones, about 90% of them appearing once. Germline V gives CDR1 KGHSH, CDR2 LQKENI. This CDR3 comprises 13 residues. V was clipped by 3 bases and J by 3 bases, with 8 bases between them. Remarks on this clone: Its antigen is undetermined.

The receptor was isolated from a woman between 25 and 40 years old in good health and CMV-seronegative. This chain links TRBV18 with TRBJ1-1, with unresolved D. Sequencing input: PBMCs. The CDR3 reads CASSPRTDTEAFF. Written as DNA, the CDR3 is TGTGCCAGCTCACCTAGAACAGACACTGAAGCTTTCTTT.